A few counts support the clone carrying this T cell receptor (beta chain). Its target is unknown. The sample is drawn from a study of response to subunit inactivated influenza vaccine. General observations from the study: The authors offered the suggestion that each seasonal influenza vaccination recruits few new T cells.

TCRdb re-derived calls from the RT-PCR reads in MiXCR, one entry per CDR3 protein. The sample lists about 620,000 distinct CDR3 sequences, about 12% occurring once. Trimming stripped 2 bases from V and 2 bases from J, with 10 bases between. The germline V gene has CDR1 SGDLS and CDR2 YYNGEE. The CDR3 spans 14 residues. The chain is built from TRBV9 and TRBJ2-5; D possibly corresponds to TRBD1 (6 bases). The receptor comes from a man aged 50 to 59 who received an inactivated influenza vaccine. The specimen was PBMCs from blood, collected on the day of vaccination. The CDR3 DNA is TGTGCCAGCAGCGTGACAGGCACTCAAGAGACCCAGTACTTC. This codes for CASSVTGTQETQYF.